This T cell receptor beta chain appears in the sequencing data of a study of ipilimumab plus nivolumab after autologous stem cell transplantation. Study-level background: A median of 8 nivolumab and 5 ipilimumab doses were given. The DLBCL group included primary refractory and relapsed cases.

Patients got ipilimumab 1 mg/kg beginning 14 to 28 days post-transplant. Through week 26, nivolumab 3 mg/kg IV was given weeks 1, 4, 7, 10, then biweekly. Method: immunoSEQ multiplex PCR; TCRdb's copy keeps in-frame clones and lacks some. The table includes approximately 10,000 clones, approximately 72% detected once. The sequenced sample was PBMCs, obtained in a trial of ipilimumab plus nivolumab as post-transplant consolidation. The sequence came from a male donor with diffuse large B-cell lymphoma.

CDR3 sequence: CASSPGGTGPYEQYF. The CDR3 coding sequence is TGTGCCAGCTCACCAGGGGGGACAGGACCCTACGAGCAGTACTTC. V is TRBV18 and J is TRBJ2-7; 8 nucleotides line up with TRBD1. The CDR3 contains 15 residues. V lost 2 bases to trimming and J lost 2 bases; unmatched junction nucleotides: 5. Per the germline V gene, CDR1 is KGHSH and CDR2 is LQKENI.